The 13 T cell receptor beta chains below come from one sample, sequenced in a study of blood T cell repertoires in COVID-19. Data came from immunoSEQ multiplex PCR; TCRdb stores just in-frame clones and leaves some out. The sample includes 310,000 or so clones, around 87% of them seen just once. The sample comprised peripheral blood. These receptors were collected from a woman aged 45-59 years who had recovered from COVID-19.

The rearrangement joins TRBV28 to TRBJ1-1; D is uncertain. The CDR3 spans 15 residues. V lost 6 bases and J 5 bases, leaving 19 bases between the germline ends. Germline assignment: CDR1 MDHEN and CDR2 SYDVKM. The CDR3 DNA follows: TGTGCCAGCAGGCTGGAGTTGGGAAGAGGGACTGAAGCTTTCTTT. Translating gives CASRLELGRGTEAFF.

This clone was seen once. This sequence joins TRBV27 and TRBJ1-5; D unresolved. Germline V gene data show CDR1 as MNHEY and CDR2 as SMNVEV (reference sequence). Trimming left V 0 bases short and J 0 bases short, with 9 bases between. CDR3 length equals 16 residues. As DNA, the CDR3 is TGTGCCAGCAGTTTATCGGCCGGGGATAGCAATCAGCCCCAGCATTTT. Translating it yields CASSLSAGDSNQPQHF.

The chain recombines TRBV28 with TRBJ1-5; TRBD1 might be the D (6 bases). The CDR3 runs 14 residues. Trimming removed 8 bases from V and 6 bases from J, with 17 bases in between. The germline gives CDR1 MDHEN, CDR2 SYDVKM. Written as DNA, the CDR3 is TGTGCCAGCTATCCACAGGGTGGGGCTCAGCCCCAGCATTTT. The encoded protein is CASYPQGGAQPQHF.

This chain connects TRBV4-3 to TRBJ1-3; D is unclear. V lost 0 bases, J lost 0 bases, and 6 bases lay in between. Germline V lookup: CDR1 LGHNA, CDR2 YSLEER. The CDR3 totals 15 residues. The CDR3, as DNA: TGCGCCAGCAGCCAAGATCTGTCCTCTGGAAACACCATATATTTT. Amino acids: CASSQDLSSGNTIYF.

The V and J genes are TRBV12-5 and TRBJ2-5; the match to TRBD1 covers 7 bases. The CDR3 spans 14 residues. V was pared by 7 bases and J by 5 bases, with 10 bases of the junction left unmatched. The germline CDR1 and CDR2 sequences are LGHNT and FRNRAP. The chain's CDR3 is CASATRQGFETQYF. The CDR3 DNA reads TGTGCTAGTGCTACTCGACAGGGATTCGAGACCCAGTACTTC. The whole variable domain, filled in from reference TRBV12-5 and TRBJ2-5, reads DARVTQTPRHKVTEMGQEVTMRCQPILGHNTVFWYRQTMMQGLELLAYFRNRAPLDDSGMPKDRFSAEMPDATLATLKIQPSEPRDSAVYFCASATRQGFETQYFGPGTRLLVL.

The rearrangement links TRBV11-2 to TRBJ2-1; maybe TRBD2 (5 bases). Germline V CDR1 and CDR2: SGHAT, FQNNGV. V lost 5 bases, J lost 9 bases, and 14 bases lay in between. CDR3 length: 13 amino acids. The CDR3 DNA is TGTGCCAGCAGCCCCCCCACTAGAGGTGAGCAGTTCTTC. This encodes CASSPPTRGEQFF.

The J gene is TRBJ2-3, the V gene TRBV9; 10 nucleotides agree with TRBD1. CDR3 length: 16 amino acids. The trim removed 4 bases at V and 5 bases at J, leaving 10 bases unmatched. Germline-derived CDR1 and CDR2 are SGDLS and YYNGEE. CDR3 amino acids: CASSKRQGALGDTQYF. CDR3 bases: TGTGCCAGCAGCAAACGACAGGGGGCTTTGGGAGATACGCAGTATTTT.

V usage is TRBV2 and J usage is TRBJ2-3; the D gene is possibly TRBD2 (6 bases). V lost 5 bases, J lost 2 bases, and 23 bases lay in between. This CDR3 comprises 18 residues. Looked up from germline, CDR1 is SNHLY and CDR2 is FYNNEI. Here the CDR3 DNA reads TGTGCCAGCAGTCCTTTAACGGGCCTAGCGCCAATCACAGATACGCAGTATTTT. Amino acids: CASSPLTGLAPITDTQYF.

The chain has TRBV29-1 and TRBJ1-1, with a tentative D call TRBD1 (5 bases). This CDR3 has 12 residues. The ends were cut back, 7 bases at V and 6 bases at J, with 15 bases in the middle. The germline V gene encodes CDR1 SQVTM and CDR2 ANQGSEA. The CDR3: CSGGRERAEAFF. The DNA of the CDR3 is TGCAGCGGGGGGAGGGAGAGGGCTGAAGCTTTCTTT.

The chain recombines TRBV30 with TRBJ2-3; TRBD1 is a possible D gene (6 bases). Germline CDR1 GTSNPN, CDR2 SVGIG (reference sequence). V was clipped by 0 bases and J by 3 bases, with 7 bases between them. The CDR3 totals 13 residues. CDR3 residues: CAWSVRGTDTQYF. CDR3 DNA: TGTGCCTGGAGTGTGAGGGGGACAGATACGCAGTATTTT.

The rearrangement joins TRBV4-1 to TRBJ2-7; D unclear. V shed 0 bases and J shed 2 bases, with 5 bases lying between them. Germline V gene lookup returns CDR1 MGHRA and CDR2 YSYEKL. There are 13 residues in the CDR3. The chain's CDR3 is CASSQDRTYEQYF. The CDR3 bases are TGCGCCAGCAGCCAAGACAGGACCTACGAGCAGTACTTC.

The chain is built from TRBV7-2 and TRBJ2-1, with TRBD2 matching 8 bases. CDR1 and CDR2 from the germline V gene are SGHTA and FQGNSA. The CDR3 extends over 13 amino acids. With 5 bases clipped from V and 8 bases from J, the junction kept 5 bases outside the gene matches. The CDR3 sequence is CASSLRGGDEQFF. CDR3 nucleotide sequence: TGTGCCAGCAGCCTCCGGGGGGGCGATGAGCAGTTCTTC.

A single count supports this clone. The chain joins TRBV18 to TRBJ1-1; D is perhaps TRBD1 (6 bases). This CDR3 spans 15 amino acids. The ends were cut back, 6 bases at V and 3 bases at J, with 17 bases in the middle. From germline, CDR1 is KGHSH and CDR2 LQKENI. The CDR3 region is CASSPGQLADTEAFF. The CDR3 DNA reads TGTGCCAGCTCGCCAGGACAGCTTGCCGACACTGAAGCTTTCTTT.